Listed here is a single T cell receptor beta chain. What it binds is unknown. TCRdb re-analysed the 5' RACE reads in MiXCR, keeping a single row per CDR3 protein. The sample yields 18,000 or so distinct CDR3 sequences, 27% seen once. Germline V gene lookup returns CDR1 KGHSH and CDR2 LQKENI. This CDR3 has 14 amino acids. With V trimmed by 3 bases and J by 0 bases, 1 base remained unmatched. This sample is drawn from a study of neurological immune-mediated disorders. Study-wide results and limits: Across subjects, no CDR3 amino acid sequence appeared in expanded clones of more than one subject, a finding that suggested private repertoires in all groups.

What was sequenced was PBMCs. The chain employs TRBV18 and TRBJ1-2; 7 nucleotides agree with TRBD1. This TCR was recovered from a middle-aged man with HTLV-1-associated myelopathy (HAM/TSP). CDR3 sequence reads: CASSPDRTNYGYTF. CDR3 nucleotides: TGTGCCAGCTCACCGGACAGGACTAACTATGGCTACACCTTC.